This TCR beta chain appears in the sequencing data of a study of T-cell memory formation after mild COVID-19. Study-level findings and limits: Cross-reactive memory apparently joined, as some responding clones appeared in pre-infection memory.

TCRdb re-derived calls from the 5' RACE reads in MiXCR, one entry per CDR3 protein. This repertoire shows hundreds of thousands of distinct CDR3 sequences, more than 20% found once; its top ten account for 7% to 9.5%. Only a few counts were recorded for this clonotype. The target antigen is unknown. This sequence originates from an adult woman who had mild COVID-19 (a few samples of this study predate the infection). Cell type and time point are not known. Material for sequencing was PBMCs or a T cell subset sorted from them (not recorded which).

CDR3 amino acids: CASTYNRMGKLFF. CDR3 coding DNA: TGTGCCAGCACCTATAATCGGATGGGGAAGCTGTTTTTT. This chain links TRBV7-9 with TRBJ1-4; D is uncertain. The CDR3 runs to 13 residues. Trimming took off 7 bases at V and 14 bases at J, with 20 bases between the two ends. Germline CDR1 is SEHNR and CDR2 is FQNEAQ (reference sequence).